Each of the 3 T cell receptor beta chains below was sequenced from the same sample in a study of blood T cell repertoires in COVID-19. Assay used: immunoSEQ multiplex PCR; TCRdb lists only in-frame clones, some missing. The repertoire includes some 350,000 clones, over 75% of them detected once, and roughly 5% sits in the top ten. Sequencing used PBMCs or T cells enriched from blood (not recorded which). These receptor sequences come from a woman under 40 who had recovered from COVID-19.

This clone has only a few counts. V and J are TRBV5-1 and TRBJ2-3; 8 bases align to TRBD2. The CDR3 covers 15 residues. Germline CDR1 reads SGHRS; CDR2 reads YFSETQ. Trimming removed 2 bases from V and 3 bases from J; junction bases left unmatched: 5. The DNA of the CDR3 is TGCGCCAGCAGCTTCCAGGGACTAGATACAGATACGCAGTATTTT. This encodes CASSFQGLDTDTQYF.

The chain is built from TRBV5-6 and TRBJ2-3; TRBD2 matches at 11 bases. This CDR3 region has 16 residues. V was clipped by 1 base and J by 5 bases; unmatched bases: 6. The germline V gene has CDR1 SGHDT and CDR2 YYEEEE. In nucleotides, the CDR3 is TGTGCCAGCAGCTTGACTAGCGGGGGAACTGAAGATACGCAGTATTTT. Translation: CASSLTSGGTEDTQYF.

This clone has more than one count but fewer than ten. V is TRBV5-8 and J is TRBJ2-1; 9 positions agree with TRBD2. CDR1 is SGHTS and CDR2 is YDEGEE in the germline V gene. The CDR3 sequence is 19 residues long. The J segment lost 1 base and the V segment lost 0 bases, leaving 11 bases of the junction unmatched. This CDR3 reads CASSLGRKVAGASYNEQFF. The CDR3 region has the DNA TGTGCCAGCAGCTTGGGGCGTAAGGTAGCGGGGGCATCCTACAATGAGCAGTTCTTC.